This passage covers 32 T cell receptor beta chains from one sample sequenced in a study of blood T cell repertoires in COVID-19. Repertoires were generated with immunoSEQ multiplex PCR, while TCRdb's copy carries only in-frame clones and drops some. The profile shows about 220,000 clones, about 81% of them singletons. The sample consisted of peripheral blood. These TCRs come from a woman aged 70-85 years with COVID-19, enrolled during active disease.

The genes are TRBV7-8 and TRBJ2-7, with D possibly TRBD2 on 6 matching bases. CDR1 SGHVS and CDR2 FQNEAQ come from the germline V gene. The CDR3 runs to 15 residues. Trimming removed 5 bases at V and 0 bases at J, with 14 bases between. CDR3 nucleotides: TGTGCCAGCAGCAAAGACCCTAGCGACTCCTACGAGCAGTACTTC. Translating gives CASSKDPSDSYEQYF.

This clone was observed a few times. The chain joins TRBV19 to TRBJ2-1; D is perhaps TRBD2 (6 bases). This CDR3 is 17 amino acids long. Germline V gives CDR1 LNHDA, CDR2 SQIVND (reference sequence). Trimming pared 7 bases from V and 7 bases from J, leaving 26 bases between. The CDR3 loop reads CASTPPLGGGPGNEQFF. The CDR3 coding sequence is TGTGCCAGTACCCCTCCCCTCGGGGGAGGCCCCGGGAATGAGCAGTTCTTC.

J is TRBJ1-1 and V is TRBV6-5; D not certain. CDR1 and CDR2 (germline): MNHEY, SVGAGI. V lost 0 bases, J lost 8 bases, and 10 bases lay in between. The CDR3 covers 13 residues. CDR3 in amino acids: CASSYSRDREAFF. The CDR3 DNA follows: TGTGCCAGCAGTTACTCTAGAGATCGGGAAGCTTTCTTT.

This clone was seen once. The rearrangement joins TRBV30 to TRBJ2-5; D unresolved. Germline V gene sequence: CDR1 GTSNPN, CDR2 SVGIG (reference sequence). With 4 bases removed from V and 4 bases from J, the gap between germline ends came to 10 bases. The length of the CDR3 is 12 residues. The CDR3 loop reads CAWNFRLETQYF. Written as DNA, the CDR3 is TGTGCCTGGAACTTTAGATTAGAGACCCAGTACTTC.

The chain recombines TRBV5-4 with TRBJ1-1; D is possibly TRBD1 (5 bases). Germline V gene sequence: CDR1 SGHNT, CDR2 YYREEE (reference sequence). The CDR3 spans 16 residues. Trimming pared 1 base from V and 4 bases from J, leaving 17 bases between. The CDR3, as DNA: TGTGCCAGCAGCTTGCGAATAGATTCAGGGATCACTGAAGCTTTCTTT. Encoded protein: CASSLRIDSGITEAFF. The full variable domain, rest sourced from reference TRBV5-4 and TRBJ1-1, is ETGVTQSPTHLIKTRGQQVTLRCSSQSGHNTVSWYQQALGQGPQFIFQYYREEENGRGNFPPRFSGLQFPNYSSELNVNALELDDSALYLCASSLRIDSGITEAFFGQGTRLTVV.

The sample holds a few counts of this clone. This chain joins TRBV30 and TRBJ1-5; D might be TRBD1 (6 bases). The CDR3 extends over 14 amino acids. Germline V gene sequence: CDR1 GTSNPN, CDR2 SVGIG (reference sequence). The V and J ends lost 3 bases and 0 bases respectively, with 9 bases between them. CDR3 coding DNA: TGTGCCTGGAGCCGGACAGATAGCAATCAGCCCCAGCATTTT. Translating gives CAWSRTDSNQPQHF.

This clone was picked up a small number of times. The rearrangement uses TRBV3-1 (or the pseudogene TRBV3-2) and TRBJ2-7, with D possibly TRBD2 on 6 matching bases. CDR1 LGHDT and CDR2 YNNKEL come from the germline V gene (reference sequence). The CDR3 runs to 17 residues. Deletions cut 6 bases from V and 3 bases from J, with 24 bases between. CDR3 region: CASSRFGGFGGFYEQYF. In nucleotides, the CDR3 is TGTGCCAGCAGTCGTTTCGGGGGTTTCGGCGGGTTCTACGAGCAGTACTTC.

This chain connects TRBV19 to TRBJ1-2, with TRBD1 identical over 7 bases. CDR1 is LNHDA, CDR2 SQIVND, per germline (reference sequence). This CDR3 contains 14 residues. The junction had 5 bases not matched to a gene; V was cut back by 6 bases and J by 1 base. CDR3 DNA sequence: TGTGCCAGTAGCAATACAGGGGATAACTATGGCTACACCTTC. It specifies CASSNTGDNYGYTF.

This clone was counted a few times. CDR3 region: CASSVGERMGATEAFF. CDR3 DNA: TGTGCCAGCAGCGTTGGGGAACGGATGGGGGCCACTGAAGCTTTCTTT. The V and J genes are TRBV9 and TRBJ1-1, with D possibly being TRBD1 (6 bases). Trimming cost V 2 bases and J 4 bases, with 18 bases left between them. CDR3 length: 16 amino acids. CDR1 is SGDLS, CDR2 YYNGEE, per germline.

The count of this clone is one. This CDR3 is CASSYRDMDIQYF. Written as DNA, the CDR3 is TGCGCCAGCAGCTACCGGGACATGGACATTCAGTACTTC. The V and J genes are TRBV5-1 and TRBJ2-4, with D possibly TRBD1 on 6 matching bases. Germline assignment: CDR1 SGHRS and CDR2 YFSETQ. The CDR3 has 13 amino acids. The germline V and J ends were trimmed by 3 bases and 8 bases, with 12 bases remaining between them.

The V call is TRBV19, the J call TRBJ1-1; TRBD1 might be the D (5 bases). The V end was cut by 4 bases, the J end by 7 bases, with 13 bases between. This CDR3 is built from 13 residues. The germline gives CDR1 LNHDA, CDR2 SQIVND (reference sequence). The DNA for the CDR3 is TGTGCCAGTAGTACCGGGGGTCCAGTTGAAGCTTTCTTT. Protein: CASSTGGPVEAFF.

The chain couples TRBV12-3 or TRBV12-4 to TRBJ2-2; D is possibly TRBD2 (5 bases). V lost 5 bases to trimming and J lost 6 bases, with 7 bases between them. CDR3 length equals 12 residues. The CDR3 nucleotides read TGTGCCAGCAGTGCCGGGGCCGGGGAGCTGTTTTTT. This gives the protein CASSAGAGELFF.

The gene calls are TRBV6-2 or TRBV6-3 and TRBJ2-1, with 15 bases aligning to TRBD2. The germline V gene encodes CDR1 MNHEY and CDR2 SVGEGT. The trim removed 5 bases at V and 7 bases at J, leaving 3 bases unmatched. The CDR3 loop spans 15 amino acids. CDR3 bases: TGTGCCAGCAGTACAGGACTAGCGGGAGGGAATGAGCAGTTCTTC. Translation gives CASSTGLAGGNEQFF.

This chain connects TRBV11-1 to TRBJ2-5; D may be TRBD2 (6 bases). CDR1 and CDR2 from the germline V gene are SGHAT and FQDESV (reference sequence). V was cut by 5 bases and J by 5 bases, with 15 bases left in between. The CDR3 has 14 amino acids. The CDR3 spells CASSRRDSLETQYF. In nucleotides, the CDR3 is TGTGCCAGCAGCAGACGGGACTCCTTGGAGACCCAGTACTTC.

CDR3 sequence (DNA): TGTGCCAGCAGCAGGACTAGAAATTACGATGAGCAGTTCTTC. Protein: CASSRTRNYDEQFF. The chain joins TRBV7-3 to TRBJ2-1; 7 bases match TRBD2. CDR3 length: 14 residues. After removal of 5 bases from V and 8 bases from J, the junction contained 9 bases not matched to a gene. Germline V gives CDR1 SGHTA, CDR2 FQGTGA. Filled out from reference TRBV7-3 and TRBJ2-1, the complete variable domain reads GAGVSQTPSNKVTEKGKYVELRCDPISGHTALYWYRQSLGQGPEFLIYFQGTGAADDSGLPNDRFFAVRPEGSVSTLKIQRTERGDSAVYLCASSRTRNYDEQFFGPGTRLTVL.

The chain links TRBV20-1 to TRBJ2-3, with D possibly matching TRBD2 (6 bases). The germline CDR1 and CDR2 sequences are DFQATT and SNEGSKA (reference sequence). V gave up 3 bases and J gave up 3 bases, with 16 bases separating them. There are 15 residues in the CDR3. The CDR3 DNA follows: TGCAGTGCTAGTCACCGGGAGCGAGAGACAGATACGCAGTATTTT. Its protein is CSASHRERETDTQYF.

The chain has TRBV2 and TRBJ2-5, with TRBD1 identical over 7 bases. Losses at the gene ends were 5 bases for V and 3 bases for J; bases not matched to a gene: 6. Germline V lookup: CDR1 SNHLY, CDR2 FYNNEI. The CDR3 runs to 14 residues. As DNA, the CDR3 is TGTGCCAGCAGTCGGGACAGAAGAGAAGAGACCCAGTACTTC. Amino acids: CASSRDRREETQYF.

The V call is TRBV27, the J call TRBJ2-1; 7 nucleotides agree with TRBD1. V trimming: 8 bases; J trimming: 6 bases; junction bases outside the gene matches: 13. The CDR3 loop spans 15 amino acids. From germline, CDR1 is MNHEY and CDR2 SMNVEV (reference sequence). The CDR3 sequence is CASLEQGYGLNEQFF. In nucleotides, the CDR3 is TGTGCCAGCTTGGAACAGGGGTACGGTCTCAATGAGCAGTTCTTC.

The J gene is TRBJ2-2, the V gene TRBV19, with D perhaps matching TRBD1 (5 bases). Germline CDR1 LNHDA, CDR2 SQIVND (reference sequence). CDR3 length: 14 residues. The V and J ends lost 4 bases and 6 bases respectively, with 12 bases between them. For the CDR3, the DNA is TGTGCCAGTAGTACCCAGGGTTTACCCGGGGAGCTGTTTTTT. Translation: CASSTQGLPGELFF. The whole variable domain, remainder taken from reference TRBV19 and TRBJ2-2, is DGGITQSPKYLFRKEGQNVTLSCEQNLNHDAMYWYRQDPGQGLRLIYYSQIVNDFQKGDIAEGYSVSREKKESFPLTVTSAQKNPTAFYLCASSTQGLPGELFFGEGSRLTVL.

The chain uses TRBV5-4 and TRBJ1-2, with 7 positions matching TRBD1. This CDR3 is built from 17 residues. Germline V gene sequence: CDR1 SGHNT, CDR2 YYREEE (reference sequence). V lost 2 bases and J lost 4; bases outside the gene matches: 14. In DNA form, the CDR3 reads TGTGCCAGCAGCTTCCGGGACAGCCCTATGGCCCCCTATGGCTACACCTTC. Protein: CASSFRDSPMAPYGYTF.

Note on this clone: The sample contains more than one DNA sequence encoding this CDR3. The chain employs TRBV7-6 and TRBJ1-1; D remains unclear. The CDR3 covers 15 residues. Trimming shortened V by 5 bases and J by 0 bases, and 13 bases separated the two germline ends. Germline CDR1 is SGHVS and CDR2 is FNYEAQ. CDR3 loop: CASSLLTELNTEAFF. Here the CDR3 DNA reads TGTGCCAGCAGCCTTCTCACGGAGCTGAACACTGAAGCTTTCTTT. The full variable domain, completed using reference TRBV7-6 and TRBJ1-1, is GAGVSQSPRYKVTKRGQDVALRCDPISGHVSLYWYRQALGQGPEFLTYFNYEAQQDKSGLPNDRFSAERPEGSISTLTIQRTEQRDSAMYRCASSLLTELNTEAFFGQGTRLTVV.

The V gene is TRBV6-2 or TRBV6-3, the J gene TRBJ2-7, with TRBD2 identical over 9 bases. The CDR3 runs 16 residues. Germline V lookup: CDR1 MNHEY, CDR2 SVGEGT. J gave up 0 bases and V 6 bases, and 9 bases lay outside the gene matches. The CDR3 sequence is CASSRLAVRSSYEQYF. The CDR3 region has the DNA TGTGCCAGCAGCCGACTAGCGGTACGGAGCTCCTACGAGCAGTACTTC.

V gene TRBV7-9 combines with J gene TRBJ1-4, with 8 bases matching TRBD1. J gave up 3 bases and V 2 bases, and 11 bases lay outside the gene matches. From germline, CDR1 is SEHNR and CDR2 FQNEAQ (reference sequence). The CDR3 spans 18 residues. The CDR3 reads CASSLFYRGTSSNEKLFF. The DNA for the CDR3 is TGTGCCAGCAGCTTATTCTACAGGGGGACTTCATCTAATGAAAAACTGTTTTTT.

J is TRBJ1-4 and V is TRBV19; a possible D gene is TRBD1 (5 bases). CDR1 LNHDA and CDR2 SQIVND come from the germline V gene (reference sequence). V was shortened by 6 bases and J by 1 base, with 27 bases between the two germline ends. CDR3 length: 20 residues. The CDR3 here is CASSAPRRFTPGETNEKLFF. The CDR3 nucleotides read TGTGCCAGTAGCGCCCCAAGGAGATTCACCCCGGGGGAAACTAATGAAAAACTGTTTTTT.

The rearrangement joins TRBV12-3 or TRBV12-4 to TRBJ1-1; unclear D gene. Trimming shortened V by 1 base and J by 2 bases, and 5 bases separated the two germline ends. The CDR3 totals 13 residues. For the CDR3, the DNA is TGTGCCAGCAGTTTAGGCGATAACACTGAAGCTTTCTTT. The encoded protein is CASSLGDNTEAFF.

J is TRBJ2-1 and V is TRBV4-1; no reliable D call. Per the germline V gene, CDR1 is MGHRA and CDR2 is YSYEKL. There are 14 residues in the CDR3. Trimming left V 1 base short and J 5 bases short, with 9 bases between. The CDR3 here is CASSQAPRDNEQFF. The CDR3 nucleotides read TGCGCCAGCAGCCAAGCGCCTAGAGACAATGAGCAGTTCTTC.

The V call is TRBV18, the J call TRBJ1-2; 7 nucleotides line up with TRBD1. J lost 6 bases, V lost 4 bases, and 11 bases had no gene match. This CDR3 is 15 amino acids long. Germline CDR1 is KGHSH and CDR2 is LQKENI. In DNA, the CDR3 is TGTGCCAGCTCACGCACCCCGGACAGGTCAGATGGCTACACCTTC. Its protein is CASSRTPDRSDGYTF. Drawing the rest from reference TRBV18 and TRBJ1-2, the complete variable domain is NAGVMQNPRHLVRRRGQEARLRCSPMKGHSHVYWYRQLPEEGLKFMVYLQKENIIDESGMPKERFSAEFPKEGPSILRIQQVVRGDSAAYFCASSRTPDRSDGYTFGSGTRLTVV.

The rearrangement uses TRBV28 and TRBJ2-5; possible D gene TRBD2, 6 bases. The CDR3 is 13 amino acids. Trimming took off 7 bases at V and 1 base at J, with 10 bases between the two ends. Germline V gene sequence: CDR1 MDHEN, CDR2 SYDVKM. DNA of the CDR3: TGTGCCAGCAACGCGGGGAGCCAAGAGACCCAGTACTTC. Its protein is CASNAGSQETQYF.

V usage is TRBV30 and J usage is TRBJ2-1; a weak D match, TRBD2 (5 bases). This CDR3 spans 14 amino acids. CDR1 is GTSNPN, CDR2 SVGIG, per germline (reference sequence). The V and J ends lost 0 bases and 7 bases respectively, with 13 bases between them. The CDR3 spells CAWSVGGPRNEQFF. The CDR3 region has the DNA TGTGCCTGGAGTGTCGGCGGGCCCAGGAATGAGCAGTTCTTC.

J is TRBJ1-2 and V is TRBV28, with D unclear. Germline CDR1 and CDR2: MDHEN and SYDVKM. Trimming removed 6 bases from V and 3 bases from J, with 14 bases in between. CDR3 length: 14 residues. CDR3 nucleotides: TGTGCCAGCAGCCAGTCCTGGAGGGACTATGGCTACACCTTC. It codes for CASSQSWRDYGYTF.

The rearrangement links TRBV10-1 to TRBJ2-1; 9 nucleotides agree with TRBD2. The CDR3 loop spans 16 amino acids. Losses at the gene ends were 0 bases for V and 9 bases for J; bases not matched to a gene: 9. Germline V CDR1 and CDR2: WNHNN, SYGVQD (reference sequence). The CDR3, as DNA: TGCGCCAGCAGTGAGTCGTCAGCGGGAGGAACAGTTGAGCAGTTCTTC. This codes for CASSESSAGGTVEQFF.

The V call is TRBV19, the J call TRBJ1-1, with D perhaps TRBD1 (5 bases). Trimming took 8 bases from V and 0 from J, leaving 16 bases between them. The CDR3 length is 15 residues. Germline-derived CDR1 and CDR2 are LNHDA and SQIVND (reference sequence). The CDR3 sequence: CASSLRGSMNTEAFF. In DNA, the CDR3 is TGTGCCAGTTCCCTAAGGGGTAGCATGAACACTGAAGCTTTCTTT. Supplemented by reference TRBV19 and TRBJ1-1, the full variable domain reads DGGITQSPKYLFRKEGQNVTLSCEQNLNHDAMYWYRQDPGQGLRLIYYSQIVNDFQKGDIAEGYSVSREKKESFPLTVTSAQKNPTAFYLCASSLRGSMNTEAFFGQGTRLTVV.